A single sample is the source of the 30 T cell receptor beta chains below, sequenced in a study of cytomegalovirus exposure and HLA in healthy donors. Vbeta (60) and Jbeta (13) primers were used in the PCR. The method was immunoSEQ multiplex PCR; TCRdb's version includes in-frame clones alone and lacks a portion of them. The table lists about 63,000 clones, about 65% of them singletons, with around 27% in the top ten. The sample comprised PBMCs. The source is a middle-aged man in good health and CMV-seropositive.

This clone came up a few times. The chain employs TRBV15 and TRBJ1-3, with TRBD1 identical over 8 bases. Germline V gives CDR1 LNHNV, CDR2 YYDKDF (reference sequence). After removal of 2 bases from V and 2 bases from J, the junction contained 5 bases not matched to a gene. The CDR3 loop spans 16 amino acids. CDR3 DNA: TGTGCCACCAGCAGACAATTACAGGGGGCTGGAAACACCATATATTTT. Its translation: CATSRQLQGAGNTIYF.

The V gene is TRBV5-4, the J gene TRBJ1-5; a weak D match, TRBD1 (5 bases). Trimming left V 1 base short and J 7 bases short, with 15 bases between. Germline CDR1 reads SGHNT; CDR2 reads YYREEE (reference sequence). CDR3 length equals 15 residues. The CDR3 nucleotides are TGTGCCAGCAGCTTGAATGGGGGGAAAGGGCAGCCCCAGCATTTT. Amino acid sequence: CASSLNGGKGQPQHF.

The chain is built from TRBV6-1 and TRBJ2-7; 7 bases match TRBD1. The CDR3 sequence is 15 residues long. V was pared by 2 bases and J by 4 bases, with 8 bases of the junction left unmatched. Germline loops: CDR1 MNHNS, CDR2 SASEGT. The CDR3 reads CASSENRGGMYEQYF. The DNA for the CDR3 is TGTGCCAGCAGTGAAAACAGGGGTGGGATGTACGAGCAGTACTTC.

The chain is built from TRBV5-1 and TRBJ1-1; a weak D match, TRBD1 (5 bases). CDR3 size: 16 residues. The germline V gene has CDR1 SGHRS and CDR2 YFSETQ. The V end lost 0 bases, the J end lost 4 bases, and 16 bases lay between the germline ends. The CDR3 DNA follows: TGCGCCAGCAGCTTGGAGGACACAACGGGGGGCACTGAAGCTTTCTTT. Its protein is CASSLEDTTGGTEAFF.

The rearrangement joins TRBV5-5 to TRBJ1-5; no reliable D call. The CDR3 spans 17 residues. Trimming removed 0 bases at V and 7 bases at J, with 20 bases between. Looked up from germline, CDR1 is SGHKS and CDR2 is YYEKEE (reference sequence). The CDR3 DNA sequence: TGTGCCAGCAGCTTGGTCGTCCACTCCGGCGCGGAACAGCCCCAGCATTTT. It specifies CASSLVVHSGAEQPQHF.

The CDR3 sequence: CASSSSGTGNSPLHF. The CDR3 nucleotides are TGTGCCAGCAGCTCCTCCGGGACAGGGAATTCACCCCTCCACTTT. V is TRBV7-2 and J is TRBJ1-6; 9 bases map to TRBD1. Trimming took 4 bases from V and 7 from J; bases not matched to a gene: 5. Germline-derived CDR1 and CDR2 are SGHTA and FQGNSA. The CDR3 sequence is 15 residues long.

This chain links TRBV30 with TRBJ1-6, with 9 bases identical to TRBD1. With 5 bases clipped from V and 7 bases from J, the junction kept 3 bases outside the gene matches. The germline V gene has CDR1 GTSNPN and CDR2 SVGIG (reference sequence). The CDR3 is 13 amino acids. Here the CDR3 DNA reads TGTGCCTGGGGGACAGGGCAGAATTCACCCCTCCACTTT. It is translated as CAWGTGQNSPLHF.

The chain joins TRBV28 to TRBJ2-3, with D possibly TRBD2 on 5 matching bases. V lost 2 bases and J lost 6, with 6 bases in between. The CDR3 has 12 amino acids. Germline assignment: CDR1 MDHEN and CDR2 SYDVKM. The CDR3 loop is CASSLGGDTQYF. In DNA form, the CDR3 reads TGTGCCAGCAGTTTAGGCGGGGATACGCAGTATTTT. The full variable domain, in which reference TRBV28 and TRBJ2-3 provide the parts outside the CDR3, is DVKVTQSSRYLVKRTGEKVFLECVQDMDHENMFWYRQDPGLGLRLIYFSYDVKMKEKGDIPEGYSVSREKKERFSLILESASTNQTSMYLCASSLGGDTQYFGPGTRLTVL.

The table lists this clone with a few counts. Other DNA sequences from this sample encode an identical CDR3 as well. The chain recombines TRBV10-1 with TRBJ2-7, with TRBD1 matching 10 bases. The CDR3 is 18 amino acids. V dropped 6 bases and J dropped 5; count of bases not matched to a gene: 19. Germline CDR1 WNHNN, CDR2 SYGVQD (reference sequence). The CDR3 is CASSPLIPGQGTVDEQYF. The CDR3 DNA is TGCGCCAGCAGCCCTCTAATTCCGGGACAGGGGACTGTTGACGAGCAGTACTTC.

This chain joins TRBV5-1 and TRBJ2-5, with 11 positions matching TRBD2. V lost 5 bases to trimming and J lost 1 base; unmatched junction nucleotides: 10. Germline-derived CDR1 and CDR2 are SGHRS and YFSETQ. This CDR3 is 17 amino acids long. The CDR3 reads CASSFPPSGGSQETQYF. The CDR3 bases are TGCGCCAGCAGTTTCCCACCTAGCGGGGGGTCCCAAGAGACCCAGTACTTC.

The chain links TRBV7-2 to TRBJ2-1; D not resolved. CDR1 is SGHTA, CDR2 FQGNSA, per germline. V was trimmed by 6 bases and J by 4 bases, leaving 4 bases between them. There are 11 residues in the CDR3. This CDR3 is CASSPYNEQFF. CDR3 DNA sequence: TGTGCCAGCAGTCCGTACAATGAGCAGTTCTTC.

The rearrangement uses TRBV27 and TRBJ1-2; 9 bases fit TRBD1. This CDR3 is built from 15 residues. The V and J ends lost 2 bases and 3 bases, in that order; junction bases with no gene match: 4. Germline V gene data show CDR1 as MNHEY and CDR2 as SMNVEV (reference sequence). The chain's CDR3 is CASSLGDRVHYGYTF. The CDR3 DNA reads as TGTGCCAGCAGTTTAGGGGACAGGGTACACTATGGCTACACCTTC.

This chain uses TRBV27 with TRBJ2-7; D perhaps matches TRBD1 (5 bases). V lost 2 bases to trimming and J lost 0 bases, with 11 bases between them. The CDR3 runs to 15 residues. From germline, CDR1 is MNHEY and CDR2 SMNVEV (reference sequence). CDR3 sequence reads: CASSLMSRASYEQYF. The CDR3, as DNA: TGTGCCAGCAGTTTAATGAGCAGGGCCTCCTACGAGCAGTACTTC.

This clone was counted many times. The chain has TRBV15 and TRBJ2-5; 8 bases are shared with TRBD2. The J segment lost 5 bases and the V segment lost 5 bases, leaving 4 bases of the junction unmatched. This CDR3 spans 13 amino acids. CDR1 is LNHNV and CDR2 is YYDKDF in the germline V gene (reference sequence). The CDR3 protein is CATSGTGGETQYF. The CDR3 bases are TGTGCCACCAGCGGGACGGGAGGGGAGACCCAGTACTTC.

The chain is built from TRBV6-6 and TRBJ2-7, with TRBD1 matching over 7 bases. The CDR3 is made up of 15 amino acids. After removal of 5 bases from V and 0 bases from J, the junction contained 7 bases not matched to a gene. CDR1 and CDR2 (germline): MNHNY, SVGAGI (reference sequence). The CDR3: CASSAGQDSSYEQYF. CDR3 DNA: TGTGCCAGCAGTGCCGGACAGGACAGCTCCTACGAGCAGTACTTC.

The DNA of the CDR3 is TGTGCCAGCAGCCCCGGGACAGGGACGAGCAATCAGCCCCAGCATTTT. Translated: CASSPGTGTSNQPQHF. The chain has TRBV11-2 and TRBJ1-5; the match to TRBD1 covers 9 bases. Germline CDR1 reads SGHAT; CDR2 reads FQNNGV. V lost 5 bases to trimming and J lost 1 base; unmatched junction nucleotides: 6. This CDR3 has 16 residues.

The V and J genes are TRBV6-5 and TRBJ2-2; maybe TRBD2 (5 bases). The germline gives CDR1 MNHEY, CDR2 SVGAGI. V was shortened by 1 base and J by 6 bases, with 6 bases between the two germline ends. CDR3 length: 13 amino acids. In nucleotides, the CDR3 is TGTGCCAGCAGTTACTACGGGGCCGGGGAGCTGTTTTTT. It encodes CASSYYGAGELFF.

There are a few counts of this clone. The chain couples TRBV6-6 to TRBJ1-5; a weak D match, TRBD1 (5 bases). V was trimmed by 0 bases and J by 6 bases, leaving 9 bases between them. CDR1 and CDR2 from the germline V gene are MNHNY and SVGAGI (reference sequence). The CDR3 covers 14 residues. As DNA, the CDR3 is TGTGCCAGCAGTTACTCGTCAGGGTTTCAGCCCCAGCATTTT. As protein: CASSYSSGFQPQHF.

V gene TRBV10-3 combines with J gene TRBJ2-7, with D perhaps matching TRBD2 (5 bases). Between the trimmed V and J ends, which lost 3 bases and 5 bases, there was a span of 11 bases. The CDR3 has 13 amino acids. Germline CDR1 reads ENHRY; CDR2 reads SYGVKD. This CDR3 reads CAISEYRTDEQYF. The CDR3 coding sequence is TGTGCCATCAGTGAATACCGGACTGACGAGCAGTACTTC.

V gene TRBV7-8 combines with J gene TRBJ1-6; D is possibly TRBD1 (5 bases). The V and J ends lost 4 bases and 9 bases respectively, with 13 bases between them. The CDR3 sequence is 14 residues long. Germline V CDR1 and CDR2: SGHVS, FQNEAQ. The CDR3 nucleotides read TGTGCCAGCAGCTCGGGGGGGTTCGGTTCACCCCTCCACTTT. It codes for CASSSGGFGSPLHF. Drawing the rest from reference TRBV7-8 and TRBJ1-6, the complete variable domain is GAGVSQSPRYKVAKRGQDVALRCDPISGHVSLFWYQQALGQGPEFLTYFQNEAQLDKSGLPSDRFFAERPEGSVSTLKIQRTQQEDSAVYLCASSSGGFGSPLHFGNGTRLTVT.

This chain links TRBV19 with TRBJ2-6; a weak D match, TRBD1 (6 bases). The CDR3 runs 16 residues. V dropped 4 bases and J dropped 0 bases, with 10 bases sitting between them. Per the germline V gene, CDR1 is LNHDA and CDR2 is SQIVND (reference sequence). The CDR3 protein is CASSTQGPSGANVLTF. In nucleotides, the CDR3 is TGTGCCAGTAGTACCCAGGGGCCCTCTGGGGCCAACGTCCTGACTTTC.

The chain joins TRBV27 to TRBJ2-7; 8 nucleotides agree with TRBD1. Per the germline V gene, CDR1 is MNHEY and CDR2 is SMNVEV (reference sequence). This CDR3 is built from 17 residues. Unmatched junction bases numbered 13, after V lost 4 bases and J lost 2 bases. CDR3 nucleotides: TGTGCCAGCAGTTCGGGTTGGGGACAGGTCGATACCTACGAGCAGTACTTC. Translating it yields CASSSGWGQVDTYEQYF.

The V and J genes are TRBV5-4 and TRBJ2-3, with 10 bases that match TRBD2. CDR3 length: 15 amino acids. Losses at the gene ends were 3 bases for V and 1 base for J; bases not matched to a gene: 2. Germline assignment: CDR1 SGHNT and CDR2 YYREEE (reference sequence). CDR3 DNA sequence: TGTGCCAGCAGCTCCGGACTAGCGGGCACAGATACGCAGTATTTT. Its protein is CASSSGLAGTDTQYF.

V gene TRBV19 combines with J gene TRBJ1-1; 7 nucleotides line up with TRBD1. The CDR3 has 15 amino acids. Germline CDR1 reads LNHDA; CDR2 reads SQIVND (reference sequence). Unmatched junction bases numbered 9, after V lost 4 bases and J lost 4 bases. The CDR3 spells CASSTTDRAGTEAFF. As DNA, the CDR3 is TGTGCCAGTAGTACCACCGACAGGGCGGGCACTGAAGCTTTCTTT.

The V gene is TRBV21-1, the J gene TRBJ1-1; the table's D call, TRBD1, was not checked against the DNA. TRBV21-1 is a recognized pseudogene. The CDR3 runs 15 residues. Here the CDR3 reads CASSSPGTGHTEAFF. The CDR3 nucleotides read TGTGCCAGCAGCTCCCCAGGGACAGGGCACACTGAAGCTTTCTTT.

The V and J genes are TRBV18 and TRBJ2-5; 9 bases are a match to TRBD1. Germline assignment: CDR1 KGHSH and CDR2 LQKENI. This CDR3 has 16 residues. After removal of 0 bases from V and 7 bases from J, the junction contained 9 bases not matched to a gene. Here the CDR3 reads CASSPPRTGATGTQYF. CDR3 nucleotides: TGTGCCAGCTCACCACCTAGGACAGGGGCTACCGGGACCCAGTACTTC.

This rearrangement joins TRBV18 to TRBJ1-2, with 8 bases that match TRBD1. From germline, CDR1 is KGHSH and CDR2 LQKENI. CDR3 length: 15 amino acids. Trimming removed 1 base from V and 4 bases from J; junction bases left unmatched: 5. The CDR3 loop reads CASSPLAGQGYGYTF. CDR3 bases: TGTGCCAGCTCACCACTTGCAGGACAGGGCTATGGCTACACCTTC.

This clone was found once. This chain connects TRBV7-6 to TRBJ2-7, with 9 bases matching TRBD1. CDR1 and CDR2 from the germline V gene are SGHVS and FNYEAQ. With V trimmed by 5 bases and J by 3 bases, 8 bases remained unmatched. The CDR3 sequence is 15 residues long. In nucleotides, the CDR3 is TGTGCCAGCAGCCCAGCGGGGACAGGGCTCTACGAGCAGTACTTC. It codes for CASSPAGTGLYEQYF.

The CDR3 coding sequence is TGTGCCAGCAAACTTGGGGGGAATCAGCCCCAGCATTTT. Residues: CASKLGGNQPQHF. The V and J genes are TRBV28 and TRBJ1-5; maybe TRBD1 (5 bases). Looked up from germline, CDR1 is MDHEN and CDR2 is SYDVKM. V lost 7 bases and J lost 4, with 11 bases in between. The CDR3 extends over 13 amino acids.

J is TRBJ2-7 and V is TRBV5-1; 12 bases are a match to TRBD2. This CDR3 region has 17 residues. Germline CDR1 SGHRS, CDR2 YFSETQ. The ends lost 2 bases at V and 3 bases at J; junction bases unmatched: 9. The CDR3 sequence: CASSLLPTSGRIYEQYF. CDR3 DNA sequence: TGCGCCAGCAGCTTACTACCGACTAGCGGGAGAATCTACGAGCAGTACTTC.